A single sample gave rise to the 30 T cell receptor beta chains below, sequenced in a study of blood T cell repertoires in COVID-19 (dated by TCRdb to 2020 to 2021). Library method: the immunoSEQ multiplex PCR assay. Not all clones reach the TCRdb copy of this immuneACCESS table, which keeps in-frame sequences only. Checked studies attribute under half of the gap to unresolved V genes and leave the rest unexplained. Recorded for this sample are 390,000 or so clones; 70% to 90% of them occurred a single time. The ten top clones hold about 10% of the sample. The sample taken for sequencing was peripheral blood. All receptors come from a woman aged 25 to 39 with COVID-19, enrolled during active disease.

The chain carries TRBV14 and TRBJ2-5, with a tentative D call TRBD2 (6 bases). V was trimmed by 2 bases and J by 3 bases, leaving 16 bases between them. CDR3 length equals 16 residues. CDR1 is SGHDN and CDR2 is FVKESK in the germline V gene. The CDR3 nucleotides are TGTGCCAGCAGCCAACCCTCAACGGGAGCCGAAGAGACCCAGTACTTC. Its translation: CASSQPSTGAEETQYF.

This clone was counted once. V usage is TRBV15 and J usage is TRBJ2-3; the match to TRBD2 covers 10 bases. Germline CDR1 reads LNHNV; CDR2 reads YYDKDF (reference sequence). The V segment lost 4 bases and the J segment 2 bases; nucleotides outside the gene matches: 6. This CDR3 is built from 16 residues. The CDR3 is CATSTWTSGFTDTQYF. For the CDR3, the DNA is TGTGCCACCAGCACCTGGACTAGCGGTTTCACAGATACGCAGTATTTT. The whole variable domain, filled in from reference TRBV15 and TRBJ2-3, reads DAMVIQNPRYQVTQFGKPVTLSCSQTLNHNVMYWYQQKSSQAPKLLFHYYDKDFNNEADTPDNFQSRRPNTSFCFLDIRSPGLGDTAMYLCATSTWTSGFTDTQYFGPGTRLTVL.

This clone was picked up one time. V gene TRBV25-1 combines with J gene TRBJ2-1; TRBD2 might be the D (6 bases). The CDR3 has 14 residues. Trimming removed 6 bases at V and 4 bases at J, with 13 bases between. Germline V gives CDR1 MGHDK, CDR2 SYGVNS. DNA for the CDR3: TGTGCCAGCAGGGCAGCGGGTTCATACAATGAGCAGTTCTTC. It yields the protein CASRAAGSYNEQFF.

The rearrangement joins TRBV4-2 to TRBJ1-4, with TRBD1 as a possible D gene (5 bases). Germline loops: CDR1 LGHNA, CDR2 YNFKEQ. V was cut by 3 bases and J by 12 bases, with 11 bases left in between. The CDR3 consists of 12 residues. In nucleotides, the CDR3 is TGTGCCAGCAGCCACTCCGGGACTGAACTGTTTTTT. Its protein is CASSHSGTELFF.

V usage is TRBV12-3 or TRBV12-4 and J usage is TRBJ2-7; D gene uncertain. The CDR3 is 13 residues long. V lost 2 bases and J lost 2, with 7 bases in between. The CDR3 spells CASSLQSTYEQYF. The DNA of the CDR3 is TGTGCCAGCAGTTTACAGTCCACCTACGAGCAGTACTTC.

The J gene is TRBJ2-2, the V gene TRBV28; tentative D call: TRBD2 (6 bases). The V gene lost 7 bases and the J gene lost 0 bases, with 12 bases spanning the gap. Germline V CDR1 and CDR2: MDHEN, SYDVKM. The CDR3 consists of 15 residues. The CDR3 region is CASTPGTANTGELFF. The CDR3 DNA reads TGTGCCAGCACCCCCGGGACTGCGAACACCGGGGAGCTGTTTTTT.

This rearrangement joins TRBV28 to TRBJ2-1; perhaps TRBD2 as D (6 bases). Germline V CDR1 and CDR2: MDHEN, SYDVKM. Trimming removed 11 bases at V and 7 bases at J, with 15 bases between. The CDR3 is made up of 12 amino acids. CDR3 bases: TGTGCCTTGGGCGGGAATGTGAATGAGCAGTTCTTC. Translating it yields CALGGNVNEQFF.

This chain links TRBV2 with TRBJ1-1; no reliable D call. V dropped 6 bases and J dropped 5 bases, with 16 bases sitting between them. In germline, CDR1 is SNHLY, CDR2 FYNNEI. The CDR3 is made up of 14 amino acids. CDR3 in DNA: TGTGCCAGCAGATTCACGGAGGGAGGGACTGAAGCTTTCTTT. This translates into CASRFTEGGTEAFF.

The genes are TRBV6-5 and TRBJ2-1, with 13 bases fitting TRBD2. This CDR3 spans 14 amino acids. Germline loops: CDR1 MNHEY, CDR2 SVGAGI. V dropped 7 bases and J dropped 7; count of bases not matched to a gene: 4. The CDR3 DNA reads TGTGCCAGCACCCTGGGACTAGCGGGAAATGAGCAGTTCTTC. It translates to CASTLGLAGNEQFF.

V and J are TRBV7-9 and TRBJ2-7; 7 bases agree with TRBD1. The CDR3 extends over 13 amino acids. V lost 5 bases, J lost 4 bases, and 5 bases stayed unmatched. Germline V gene sequence: CDR1 SEHNR, CDR2 FQNEAQ (reference sequence). CDR3 DNA sequence: TGTGCCAGCAGCCAGGACAGGTCGTACGAGCAGTACTTC. Translating it yields CASSQDRSYEQYF.

Here the CDR3 DNA reads TGTGCCAGCAGCCAAGGTCTGGCTAGCGGGAGAGAGACCCAGTACTTC. This encodes CASSQGLASGRETQYF. The V and J genes are TRBV14 and TRBJ2-5; 10 nucleotides align to TRBD2. CDR1 and CDR2 from the germline V gene are SGHDN and FVKESK. This CDR3 is built from 16 residues. V lost 1 base to trimming and J lost 4 bases; unmatched junction nucleotides: 6.

This clone was seen only a few times. V is TRBV7-8 and J is TRBJ2-7; 7 nucleotides agree with TRBD1. Trimming took 5 bases from V and 2 from J; bases not matched to a gene: 6. CDR1 is SGHVS, CDR2 FQNEAQ, per germline. CDR3 length: 14 amino acids. This chain's CDR3 is CASSLTGITYEQYF. The CDR3 nucleotides are TGTGCCAGCAGCCTGACAGGGATTACCTACGAGCAGTACTTC.

The genes are TRBV19 and TRBJ2-7; D might be TRBD2 (6 bases). V was cut by 3 bases and J by 2 bases, with 11 bases left in between. The CDR3 extends over 14 amino acids. Germline loops: CDR1 LNHDA, CDR2 SQIVND (reference sequence). CDR3 sequence (DNA): TGTGCCAGTAGTATCCGAGCGGGCCCCTACGAGCAGTACTTC. Protein: CASSIRAGPYEQYF.

The chain employs TRBV5-6 and TRBJ2-7; D unresolved. CDR1 is SGHDT, CDR2 YYEEEE, per germline. The CDR3 covers 19 residues. Trimming took 1 base from V and 0 from J, leaving 23 bases between them. This chain's CDR3 is CASSLTYRSSPQSSYEQYF. CDR3 sequence (DNA): TGTGCCAGCAGCTTGACTTACAGATCTTCACCCCAGAGCTCCTACGAGCAGTACTTC.

The chain uses TRBV9 and TRBJ2-5, with TRBD2 matching 8 bases. CDR1 and CDR2 (germline): SGDLS, YYNGEE. The V segment lost 4 bases and the J segment 5 bases; nucleotides outside the gene matches: 10. The CDR3 has 15 residues. The DNA for the CDR3 is TGTGCCAGCAGCCCGGGAGGGGGGTTGGTGGAGACCCAGTACTTC. Translated, it gives CASSPGGGLVETQYF.

The J gene is TRBJ1-4, the V gene TRBV19; 9 bases fit TRBD1. The CDR3 spans 14 residues. CDR1 is LNHDA, CDR2 SQIVND, per germline (reference sequence). The J segment lost 8 bases and the V segment lost 5 bases, leaving 6 bases of the junction unmatched. The DNA of the CDR3 is TGTGCCAGTAGTCCGGGACAGGGAGGCGAAAAACTGTTTTTT. Residues: CASSPGQGGEKLFF.

The genes are TRBV4-3 and TRBJ2-1, with TRBD2 identical over 7 bases. CDR3 size: 17 residues. The V and J ends lost 0 bases and 10 bases, in that order; junction bases with no gene match: 15. Germline assignment: CDR1 LGHNA and CDR2 YSLEER. CDR3 coding DNA: TGCGCCAGCAGCCAAGACCGCACTTTCCGGGACTACCAAGAGCAGTTCTTC. Its translation is CASSQDRTFRDYQEQFF.

The V gene is TRBV5-6, the J gene TRBJ1-2; 9 bases are shared with TRBD1. CDR1 is SGHDT and CDR2 is YYEEEE in the germline V gene. With 3 bases clipped from V and 7 bases from J, the junction kept 7 bases outside the gene matches. The CDR3 loop spans 14 amino acids. The CDR3 loop reads CASSWGQGNLGYTF. The CDR3 DNA follows: TGTGCCAGCAGCTGGGGACAGGGTAATCTTGGCTACACCTTC. Variable domain in full (rest from reference TRBV5-6 and TRBJ1-2): DAGVTQSPTHLIKTRGQQVTLRCSPKSGHDTVSWYQQALGQGPQFIFQYYEEEERQRGNFPDRFSGHQFPNYSSELNVNALLLGDSALYLCASSWGQGNLGYTFGSGTRLTVV.

The CDR3 reads CASGLQVYNSPLHF. In nucleotides, the CDR3 is TGTGCCAGCGGCCTACAGGTTTATAATTCACCCCTCCACTTT. V usage is TRBV2 and J usage is TRBJ1-6; tentatively, D is TRBD1 (5 bases). This CDR3 is built from 14 residues. CDR1 and CDR2 (germline): SNHLY, FYNNEI. V was clipped by 8 bases and J by 4 bases, with 12 bases between them.

The chain couples TRBV7-3 to TRBJ2-3; D is perhaps TRBD2 (6 bases). This CDR3 region has 16 residues. Germline-derived CDR1 and CDR2 are SGHTA and FQGTGA. Trimming cost V 5 bases and J 0 bases, with 15 bases left between them. The CDR3 spells CASSEPVLASTDTQYF. The CDR3, as DNA: TGTGCCAGCAGCGAACCCGTCCTAGCGAGCACAGATACGCAGTATTTT.

The genes are TRBV5-1 and TRBJ1-1; no clear D gene. Trimming removed 2 bases at V and 4 bases at J, with 12 bases between. Germline V gene lookup returns CDR1 SGHRS and CDR2 YFSETQ. The CDR3 contains 14 residues. CDR3 loop: CASSLGNRGTEAFF. CDR3 in DNA: TGCGCCAGCAGCTTAGGGAATCGGGGCACTGAAGCTTTCTTT. The entire variable domain, with the rest obtained from reference TRBV5-1 and TRBJ1-1, is as follows: KAGVTQTPRYLIKTRGQQVTLSCSPISGHRSVSWYQQTPGQGLQFLFEYFSETQRNKGNFPGRFSGRQFSNSRSEMNVSTLELGDSALYLCASSLGNRGTEAFFGQGTRLTVV.

DNA of the CDR3: TGTGCCAGCAGCCAAGCGCGTGTGGGTGCGGTCCAAGAGACCCAGTACTTC. Its protein is CASSQARVGAVQETQYF. V gene TRBV3-1 (or the pseudogene TRBV3-2) combines with J gene TRBJ2-5, with D hard to call. The V end lost 1 base, the J end lost 1 base, and 16 bases lay between the germline ends. CDR1 and CDR2 (germline): LGHDT, YNNKEL (reference sequence). The CDR3 is 17 amino acids.

CDR3 DNA: TGCGCCAGCAGCTTCCGTCCCGGCCGAGGACAGGGCCTCCCCTACAATGAGCAGTTCTTC. It yields the protein CASSFRPGRGQGLPYNEQFF. The gene calls are TRBV5-1 and TRBJ2-1; 8 bases map to TRBD1. J was trimmed by 2 bases and V by 2 bases; bases with no gene match: 18. Germline V gene lookup returns CDR1 SGHRS and CDR2 YFSETQ. The CDR3 length is 20 residues.

This clone was observed a single time. The chain combines TRBV6-2 or TRBV6-3 with TRBJ2-3; 10 bases map to TRBD2. V dropped 6 bases and J dropped 7; count of bases not matched to a gene: 10. The CDR3 covers 15 residues. CDR1 is MNHEY and CDR2 is SVGEGT in the germline V gene. CDR3 sequence reads: CASSDPSGSGNTQYF. The CDR3 DNA sequence: TGTGCCAGCAGCGACCCTAGCGGGAGCGGGAATACGCAGTATTTT.

The CDR3 here is CASSERLDTDTQYF. CDR3 DNA: TGCGCCAGCAGTGAGCGACTAGACACAGATACGCAGTATTTT. The chain carries TRBV10-1 and TRBJ2-3; a weak D match, TRBD2 (6 bases). Germline V gives CDR1 WNHNN, CDR2 SYGVQD (reference sequence). V was shortened by 2 bases and J by 2 bases, with 8 bases between the two germline ends. The CDR3 has 14 amino acids.

The chain uses TRBV12-3 or TRBV12-4 and TRBJ2-4; unclear D gene. The CDR3 is 13 residues long. V lost 6 bases and J lost 1, with 7 bases in between. In DNA, the CDR3 is TGTGCCAGCAGCGGAGAGGCCAAAAACATTCAGTACTTC. Residues: CASSGEAKNIQYF.

The chain carries TRBV18 and TRBJ1-5; 8 bases are a match to TRBD1. This CDR3 has 13 residues. V shed 9 bases and J 4 bases; nucleotides not matched to a gene: 5. Germline V gene data show CDR1 as KGHSH and CDR2 as LQKENI. CDR3 DNA sequence: TGTGCCAGTCGACAGGGGCTAAATCAGCCCCAGCATTTT. Its translation: CASRQGLNQPQHF.

A remark on this clone: Other DNA sequences of this sample code for an identical CDR3. The chain carries TRBV5-1 and TRBJ1-6; D unresolved. Germline V gene sequence: CDR1 SGHRS, CDR2 YFSETQ. V was shortened by 4 bases and J by 0 bases, with 8 bases between the two germline ends. This CDR3 region has 15 residues. The CDR3 region is CASSLKSSYNSPLHF. The CDR3 nucleotides are TGCGCCAGCAGCCTCAAGAGCTCCTATAATTCACCCCTCCACTTT.

Details on this clone: The limits of the CDR3 on the DNA are not certain, so only TCRdb's listed CDR3 is given. V and J are TRBV27 and TRBJ1-6. Both ends counted, the CDR3 spans 13 residues. Germline V gene lookup returns CDR1 MNHEY and CDR2 SMNVEV (reference sequence). The CDR3 loop reads CASSSSYNSPLHF.

The chain uses TRBV7-8 and TRBJ2-7; 7 positions agree with TRBD1. This CDR3 is built from 18 residues. V shed 7 bases and J 0 bases; nucleotides not matched to a gene: 18. CDR1 is SGHVS, CDR2 FQNEAQ, per germline. The CDR3, as DNA: TGTGCCAGCAACAAACAGGGACAGTTTGGCACTAGCTCCTACGAGCAGTACTTC. This sequence encodes CASNKQGQFGTSSYEQYF. The full variable domain, with the rest looked up from reference TRBV7-8 and TRBJ2-7, is GAGVSQSPRYKVAKRGQDVALRCDPISGHVSLFWYQQALGQGPEFLTYFQNEAQLDKSGLPSDRFFAERPEGSVSTLKIQRTQQEDSAVYLCASNKQGQFGTSSYEQYFGPGTRLTVT.